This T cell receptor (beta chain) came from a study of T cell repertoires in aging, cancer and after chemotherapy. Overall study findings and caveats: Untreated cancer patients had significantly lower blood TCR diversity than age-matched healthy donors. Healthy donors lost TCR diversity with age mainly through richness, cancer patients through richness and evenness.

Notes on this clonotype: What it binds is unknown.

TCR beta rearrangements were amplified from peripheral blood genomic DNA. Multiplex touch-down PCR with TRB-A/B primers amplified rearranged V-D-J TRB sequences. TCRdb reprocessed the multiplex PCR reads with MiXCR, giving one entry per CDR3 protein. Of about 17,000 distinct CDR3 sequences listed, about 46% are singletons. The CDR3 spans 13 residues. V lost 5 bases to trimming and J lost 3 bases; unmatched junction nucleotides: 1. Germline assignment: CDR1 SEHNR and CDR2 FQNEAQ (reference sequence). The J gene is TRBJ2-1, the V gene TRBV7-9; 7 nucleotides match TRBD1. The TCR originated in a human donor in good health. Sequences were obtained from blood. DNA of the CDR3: TGTGCCAGCAGCCACAGGGGCTACAATGAGCAGTTCTTC. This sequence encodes CASSHRGYNEQFF.